The 8 T cell receptor beta chains listed next were all sequenced from one sample in a study of early T cells in non-severe SARS-CoV-2 infection. TCRdb re-analysed the 5' RACE reads in MiXCR, keeping a single row per CDR3 protein. The sample has around 70,000 distinct CDR3 sequences, 12% seen once. Sequenced material: whole blood. All receptors come from an adult who was a healthcare worker with PCR-confirmed SARS-CoV-2 infection or an uninfected control (not recorded which).

V is TRBV10-2 and J is TRBJ2-7; D remains ambiguous. Trimming pared 10 bases from V and 7 bases from J, leaving 14 bases between. Per the germline V gene, CDR1 is WSHSY and CDR2 is SAAADI. This CDR3 has 11 residues. The chain's CDR3 is CATSRPEEQYF. The CDR3 nucleotides read TGCGCCACCAGCCGGCCGGAGGAGCAGTACTTC.

This clonotype was seen just once. This rearrangement joins TRBV6-1 to TRBJ2-7; 11 bases agree with TRBD2. The CDR3 runs to 14 residues. With 8 bases clipped from V and 6 bases from J, the junction kept 9 bases outside the gene matches. The germline V gene encodes CDR1 MNHNS and CDR2 SASEGT. CDR3 nucleotides: TGTGCCAGCCTCTTTGGGACTAGCGGCGGCGAGCAGTACTTC. It is translated as CASLFGTSGGEQYF.

This chain links TRBV5-1 with TRBJ1-1; 7 bases are shared with TRBD1. The V and J ends lost 3 bases and 5 bases, in that order; junction bases with no gene match: 7. The germline gives CDR1 SGHRS, CDR2 YFSETQ. The CDR3 is 14 amino acids. This CDR3 reads CASSSSLQGTEAFF. DNA of the CDR3: TGCGCCAGCAGCTCCTCCTTACAGGGGACTGAAGCTTTCTTT.

A few counts support this clonotype. The chain uses TRBV28 and TRBJ2-2; TRBD1 matches at 8 bases. Per the germline V gene, CDR1 is MDHEN and CDR2 is SYDVKM. V lost 4 bases to trimming and J lost 13 bases; unmatched junction nucleotides: 8. The CDR3 loop spans 13 amino acids. CDR3 residues: CASSSTGVPGLFF. DNA for the CDR3: TGTGCCAGCAGTTCGACAGGGGTTCCTGGGCTGTTTTTT.

The table lists this clonotype with a few counts. The chain employs TRBV27 and TRBJ2-7; possibly TRBD1 or TRBD2 for D (6 bases each). The CDR3 has 13 residues. The V end lost 6 bases, the J end lost 6 bases, and 15 bases lay between the germline ends. The germline V gene encodes CDR1 MNHEY and CDR2 SMNVEV (reference sequence). The CDR3 region is CASRGGRHGEQYF. The CDR3 DNA is TGTGCCAGCAGAGGGGGGAGGCATGGCGAGCAGTACTTC.

This clonotype was seen a handful of times. This chain uses TRBV30 with TRBJ1-5, with a tentative D call TRBD1 (5 bases). The germline CDR1 and CDR2 sequences are GTSNPN and SVGIG (reference sequence). The CDR3 consists of 14 residues. Trimming took off 5 bases at V and 7 bases at J, with 18 bases between the two ends. The CDR3 protein is CAWGRRGRGQPQHF. CDR3 nucleotide sequence: TGTGCCTGGGGGAGAAGAGGGAGGGGACAGCCCCAGCATTTT.

J is TRBJ2-1 and V is TRBV3-1; D unclear. Trimming removed 0 bases at V and 7 bases at J, with 7 bases between. Germline CDR1 and CDR2: LGHDT and YNNKEL (reference sequence). The CDR3 is 13 residues long. CDR3 region: CASSQDLLNEQFF. The CDR3, as DNA: TGTGCCAGCAGCCAAGATCTGTTGAATGAGCAGTTCTTC.

This clonotype was recorded at least ten times. The rearrangement links TRBV5-4 to TRBJ1-1, with a possible D match to TRBD1 (6 bases). The CDR3 length is 15 residues. The germline V gene has CDR1 SGHNT and CDR2 YYREEE (reference sequence). The V end lost 2 bases, the J end lost 3 bases, and 14 bases lay between the germline ends. The CDR3 loop reads CASSFGGGRDTEAFF. CDR3 in DNA: TGTGCCAGCAGCTTCGGGGGGGGCAGGGACACTGAAGCTTTCTTT.